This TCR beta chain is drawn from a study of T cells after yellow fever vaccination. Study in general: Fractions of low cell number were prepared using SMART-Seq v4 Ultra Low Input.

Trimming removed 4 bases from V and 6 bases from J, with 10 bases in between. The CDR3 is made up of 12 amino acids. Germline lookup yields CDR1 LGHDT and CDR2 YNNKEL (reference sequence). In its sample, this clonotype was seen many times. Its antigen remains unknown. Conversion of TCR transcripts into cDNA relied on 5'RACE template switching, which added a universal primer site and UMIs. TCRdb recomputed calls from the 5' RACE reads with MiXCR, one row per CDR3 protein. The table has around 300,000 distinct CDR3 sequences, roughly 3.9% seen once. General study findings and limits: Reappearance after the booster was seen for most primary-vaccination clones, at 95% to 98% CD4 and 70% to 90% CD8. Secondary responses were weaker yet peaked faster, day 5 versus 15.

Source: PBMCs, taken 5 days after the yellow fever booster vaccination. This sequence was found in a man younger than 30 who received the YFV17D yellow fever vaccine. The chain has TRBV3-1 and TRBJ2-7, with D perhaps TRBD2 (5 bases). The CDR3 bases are TGTGCCAGCAGCCGTGTAGGGAGCGAGCAGTACTTC. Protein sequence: CASSRVGSEQYF.